The sample holds one count of the clone carrying this T cell receptor beta chain. Participants were placed into cohorts based on the clinical history they reported. Before being deemed recovered, Cohort 3 donors had two negative PCRs, clearance, or symptom resolution. The entry originates in a study of blood T cell repertoires in COVID-19. Background on the study: Sources were T cells, B-cell-depleted T cells, or PBMCs; the material itself was cDNA or gDNA.

V was clipped by 3 bases and J by 9 bases; unmatched bases: 15. This CDR3 region has 16 residues. The germline V gene has CDR1 SGHDT and CDR2 YYEEEE. Repertoires were generated with immunoSEQ multiplex PCR, while TCRdb's copy carries only in-frame clones and drops some. The profile shows about 480,000 clones, 88% of them singletons. The chain couples TRBV5-6 to TRBJ2-7, with 10 positions matching TRBD1. The specimen was PBMCs or T cells enriched from blood (not recorded which). The TCR originated in an older woman who had recovered from COVID-19. CDR3 sequence: CASSSRTGGGIVGQYV. CDR3 nucleotides: TGTGCCAGCAGCTCTCGGACAGGGGGTGGGATTGTGGGGCAGTACGTC.